This TCR beta chain originates from a study of blood T cells in healthy people across ages. Regarding the study as a whole: Changes in expanded clonotypes were possibly confounded, as the CMV status of donors was unknown. A conclusive naive versus antigen-experienced comparison was prevented by the unsorted PBMCs.

Germline V lookup: CDR1 MNHEY, CDR2 SMNVEV (reference sequence). The CDR3 totals 16 residues. The ends lost 5 bases at V and 6 bases at J; junction bases unmatched: 13. Then a second PCR, running roughly 7 to 11 cycles, was carried out with a sample-barcoded 5' primer and a J-beta primer mix. Every cDNA molecule bore a tag from a template-switch adaptor containing 12 random nucleotides. Sequencing recovered at least 3 million CDR3-containing paired-end reads from each sample. MiXCR, run by TCRdb on the 5' RACE reads, gives a single entry per CDR3 protein. Of approximately 1,700,000 distinct CDR3 sequences listed, around 42% are singletons. A word on this clonotype: The antigen remains undetermined.

Sequencing used blood. The gene calls are TRBV27 and TRBJ1-5, with TRBD1 matching over 7 bases. This sequence originates from a human donor in good health. The CDR3 sequence: CASSTYPGTDSQPQHF. CDR3 DNA: TGTGCCAGCAGTACCTATCCGGGGACAGACAGTCAGCCCCAGCATTTT.